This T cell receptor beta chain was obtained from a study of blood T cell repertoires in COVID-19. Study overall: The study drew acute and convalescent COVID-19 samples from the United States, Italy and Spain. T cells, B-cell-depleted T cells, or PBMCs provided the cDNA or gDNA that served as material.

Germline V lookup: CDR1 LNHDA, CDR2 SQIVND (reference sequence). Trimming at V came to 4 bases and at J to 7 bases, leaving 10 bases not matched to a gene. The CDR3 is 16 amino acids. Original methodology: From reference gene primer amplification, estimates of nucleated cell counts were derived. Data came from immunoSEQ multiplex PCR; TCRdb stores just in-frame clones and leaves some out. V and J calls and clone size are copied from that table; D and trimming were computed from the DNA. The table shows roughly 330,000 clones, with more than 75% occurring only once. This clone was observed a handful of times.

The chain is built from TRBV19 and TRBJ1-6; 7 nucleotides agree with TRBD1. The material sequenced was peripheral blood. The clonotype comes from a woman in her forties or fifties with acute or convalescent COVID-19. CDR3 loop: CASSNQPGQSNSPLHF. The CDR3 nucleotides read TGTGCCAGTAGTAACCAACCGGGACAGTCGAATTCACCCCTCCACTTT.